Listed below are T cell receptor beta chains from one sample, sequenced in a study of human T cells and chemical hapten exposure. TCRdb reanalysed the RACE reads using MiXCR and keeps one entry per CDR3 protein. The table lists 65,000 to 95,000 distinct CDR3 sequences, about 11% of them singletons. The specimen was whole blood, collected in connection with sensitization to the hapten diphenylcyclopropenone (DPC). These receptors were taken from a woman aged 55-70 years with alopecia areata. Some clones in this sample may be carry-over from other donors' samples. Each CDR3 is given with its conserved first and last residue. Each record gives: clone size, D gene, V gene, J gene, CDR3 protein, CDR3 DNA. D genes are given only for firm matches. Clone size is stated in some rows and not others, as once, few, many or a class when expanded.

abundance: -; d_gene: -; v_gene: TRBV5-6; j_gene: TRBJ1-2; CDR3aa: CASSLEVVSLNYGYTF; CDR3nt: TGTGCCAGCAGCTTGGAAGTTGTCAGCCTTAACTATGGCTACACCTTC
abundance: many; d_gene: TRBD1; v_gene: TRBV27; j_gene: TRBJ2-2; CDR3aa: CASTSTRGQGALTGELFF; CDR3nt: TGTGCCAGCACCTCTACCCGAGGACAGGGGGCGCTCACCGGGGAGCTGTTTTTT
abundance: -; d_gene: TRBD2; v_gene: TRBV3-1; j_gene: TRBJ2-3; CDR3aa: CASSQAGLATDTQYF; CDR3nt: TGTGCCAGCAGCCAAGCGGGACTAGCTACAGATACGCAGTATTTT
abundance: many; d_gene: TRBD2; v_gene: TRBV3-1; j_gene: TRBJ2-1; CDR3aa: CASSQVNSGVNEQFF; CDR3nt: TGTGCCAGCAGCCAAGTCAATAGCGGGGTCAATGAGCAGTTCTTC
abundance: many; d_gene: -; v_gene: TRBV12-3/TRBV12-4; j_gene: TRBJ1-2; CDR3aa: CASSLMPYYGYTF; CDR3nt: TGTGCCAGCAGTTTAATGCCGTACTATGGCTACACCTTC
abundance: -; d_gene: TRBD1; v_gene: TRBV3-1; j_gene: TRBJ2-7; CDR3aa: CASSLSYRGTYEQYF; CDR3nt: TGTGCCAGCAGCCTGTCGTACAGGGGGACCTACGAGCAGTACTTC
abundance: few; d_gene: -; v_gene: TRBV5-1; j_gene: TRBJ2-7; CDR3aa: CASSLVGVQYEQYF; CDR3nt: TGCGCCAGCAGCTTAGTGGGGGTCCAGTACGAGCAGTACTTC
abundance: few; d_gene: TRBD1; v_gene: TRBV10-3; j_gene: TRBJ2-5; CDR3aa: CAISESTGGETQYF; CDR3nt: TGTGCCATCAGTGAGTCAACAGGGGGAGAGACCCAGTACTTC
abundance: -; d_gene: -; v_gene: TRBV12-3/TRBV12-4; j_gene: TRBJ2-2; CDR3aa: CASSFPTPGELFF; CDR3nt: TGTGCCAGCAGTTTCCCGACCCCCGGGGAGCTGTTTTTT
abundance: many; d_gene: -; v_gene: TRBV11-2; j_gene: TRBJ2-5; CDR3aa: CASSWTWGEQETQYF; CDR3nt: TGTGCCAGCAGCTGGACTTGGGGCGAGCAAGAGACCCAGTACTTC
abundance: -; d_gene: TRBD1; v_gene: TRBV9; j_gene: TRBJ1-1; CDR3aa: CASSVAYRGTEAFF; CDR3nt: TGTGCCAGCAGCGTAGCTTACAGGGGCACTGAAGCTTTCTTT
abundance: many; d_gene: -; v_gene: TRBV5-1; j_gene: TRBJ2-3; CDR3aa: CASSSGRDIVDTQYF; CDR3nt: TGCGCCAGCAGCTCCGGCCGGGACATTGTAGATACGCAGTATTTT
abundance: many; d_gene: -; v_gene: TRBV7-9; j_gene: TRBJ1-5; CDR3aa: CASSTGPEPQHF; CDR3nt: TGTGCCAGCAGCACCGGGCCAGAGCCCCAGCATTTT
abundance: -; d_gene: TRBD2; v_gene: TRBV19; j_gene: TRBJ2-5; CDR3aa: CASSTTSEETQYF; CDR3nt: TGTGCCAGTAGTACGACTAGCGAAGAGACCCAGTACTTC
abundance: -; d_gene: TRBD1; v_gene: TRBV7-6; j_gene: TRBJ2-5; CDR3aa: CASSLRRRTGEGETQYF; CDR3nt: TGTGCCAGCAGCTTAAGGCGGCGAACAGGGGAAGGAGAGACCCAGTACTTC
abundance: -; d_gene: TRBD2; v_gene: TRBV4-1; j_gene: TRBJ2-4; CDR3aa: CASSQVGLATAKNIQYF; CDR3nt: TGCGCCAGCAGCCAGGTGGGACTAGCCACGGCCAAAAACATTCAGTACTTC
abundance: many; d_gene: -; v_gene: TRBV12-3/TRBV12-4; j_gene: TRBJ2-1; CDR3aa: CASQSGGHRNEQFF; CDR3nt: TGTGCCTCTCAGTCTGGTGGGCATAGGAATGAGCAGTTCTTC
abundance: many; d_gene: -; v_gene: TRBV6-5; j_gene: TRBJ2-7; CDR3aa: CASSYGAGGSYEQYF; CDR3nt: TGTGCCAGCAGTTACGGGGCAGGGGGGTCCTACGAGCAGTACTTC
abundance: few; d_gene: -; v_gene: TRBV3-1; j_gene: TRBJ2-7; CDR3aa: CASSQTGGEQYF; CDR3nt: TGTGCCAGCAGCCAAACAGGAGGCGAGCAGTACTTC
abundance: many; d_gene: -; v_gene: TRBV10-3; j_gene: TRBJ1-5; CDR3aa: CAISPQGNQPQHF; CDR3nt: TGTGCCATCAGCCCACAGGGAAATCAGCCCCAGCATTTT
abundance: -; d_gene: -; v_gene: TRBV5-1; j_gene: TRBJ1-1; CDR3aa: CASSLGAGMNTEAFF; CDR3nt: TGCGCCAGCAGCTTGGGAGCAGGAATGAACACTGAAGCTTTCTTT
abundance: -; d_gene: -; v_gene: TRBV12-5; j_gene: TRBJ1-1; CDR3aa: CASGLETGRGRNTEAFF; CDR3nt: TGTGCTAGTGGTTTGGAAACGGGGAGGGGCCGGAACACTGAAGCTTTCTTT
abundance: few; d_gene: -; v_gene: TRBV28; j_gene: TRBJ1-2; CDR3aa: CASSSAGYGYTF; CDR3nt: TGTGCCAGCAGTTCTGCCGGGTATGGCTACACCTTC
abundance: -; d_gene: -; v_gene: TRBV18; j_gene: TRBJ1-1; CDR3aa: CASSPGTTDTEAFF; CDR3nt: TGTGCCAGCTCCCCGGGGACGACGGACACTGAAGCTTTCTTT
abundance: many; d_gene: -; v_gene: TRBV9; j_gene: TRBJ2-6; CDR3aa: CASREGGGLSSGANVLTF; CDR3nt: TGTGCCAGCAGGGAAGGTGGAGGGCTAAGCTCTGGGGCCAACGTCCTGACTTTC
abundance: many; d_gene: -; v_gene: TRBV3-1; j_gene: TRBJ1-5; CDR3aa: CASSRLPTVDQPQHF; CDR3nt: TGTGCCAGCAGCCGCCTCCCGACGGTCGATCAGCCCCAGCATTTT
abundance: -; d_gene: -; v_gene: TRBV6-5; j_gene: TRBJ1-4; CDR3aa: CASGGYRDNEKLFF; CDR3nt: TGTGCCAGCGGAGGGTATCGGGATAATGAAAAACTGTTTTTT
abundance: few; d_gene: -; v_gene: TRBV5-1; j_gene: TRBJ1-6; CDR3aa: CASSTGRTDSPLHF; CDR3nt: TGCGCCAGCAGCACCGGTAGGACGGACTCACCCCTCCACTTT
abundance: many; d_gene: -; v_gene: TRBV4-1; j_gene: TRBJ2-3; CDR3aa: CASSLGRGFTDTQYF; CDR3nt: TGCGCCAGCAGCCTCGGACGGGGCTTCACAGATACGCAGTATTTT